One and the same sample provided the 21 T cell receptor beta chains below, sequenced in a study of radiation and T cells in renal cell carcinoma. Documented time point: baseline pretreatment blood. The treatment: 15 Gy SBRT to primary tumor, nephrectomy 4 weeks later. Clones were read by immunoSEQ multiplex PCR, and TCRdb kept only the in-frame ones, dropping some. This table has 130,000 to 150,000 clones, roughly nine tenths appearing once. The sequencing used blood, collected from a patient whose treatment included radiotherapy and nephrectomy. These receptors were collected from a woman in her seventies with renal cell carcinoma.

The chain uses TRBV7-9 and TRBJ2-7, with D perhaps matching TRBD2 (7 bases). This CDR3 spans 15 amino acids. V lost 5 bases and J 7 bases, leaving 21 bases between the germline ends. The germline V gene encodes CDR1 SEHNR and CDR2 FQNEAQ (reference sequence). The CDR3 loop is CASSHSGGLVGEQYF. Here the CDR3 DNA reads TGTGCCAGCAGCCATTCGGGGGGCCTCGTGGGTGAGCAGTACTTC. The full variable domain, in which reference TRBV7-9 and TRBJ2-7 provide the parts outside the CDR3, is DTGVSQNPRHKITKRGQNVTFRCDPISEHNRLYWYRQTLGQGPEFLTYFQNEAQLEKSRLLSDRFSAERPKGSFSTLEIQRTEQGDSAMYLCASSHSGGLVGEQYFGPGTRLTVT.

V is TRBV30 and J is TRBJ1-1, with D unclear. The germline V gene has CDR1 GTSNPN and CDR2 SVGIG (reference sequence). The CDR3 loop spans 12 amino acids. V gave up 3 bases and J gave up 6 bases, with 11 bases separating them. CDR3 nucleotides: TGTGCCTGGAGGGGCGAGTTCGCTGAAGCTTTCTTT. Translated: CAWRGEFAEAFF.

The rearrangement links TRBV2 to TRBJ2-1, with TRBD2 as a possible D gene (5 bases). V was shortened by 6 bases and J by 9 bases, with 12 bases between the two germline ends. There are 12 residues in the CDR3. CDR1 is SNHLY and CDR2 is FYNNEI in the germline V gene. The chain's CDR3 is CASSPGYGEQFF. CDR3 DNA sequence: TGTGCCAGCAGCCCGGGGTACGGTGAGCAGTTCTTC.

This chain joins TRBV7-9 and TRBJ2-3; D remains ambiguous. This CDR3 is 12 amino acids long. Germline CDR1 SEHNR, CDR2 FQNEAQ (reference sequence). Deletions cut 1 base from V and 2 bases from J, with 1 base between. The CDR3 is CASSLDTDTQYF. The CDR3 DNA reads as TGTGCCAGCAGCTTAGACACAGATACGCAGTATTTT.

CDR3 in amino acids: CATSRGDRGSYNEQFF. The CDR3 nucleotides are TGTGCCACCAGCAGAGGGGACAGGGGGTCCTACAATGAGCAGTTCTTC. V is TRBV15 and J is TRBJ2-1; TRBD1 matches at 11 bases. This CDR3 region has 16 residues. Germline lookup yields CDR1 LNHNV and CDR2 YYDKDF (reference sequence). Unmatched junction bases numbered 0, after V lost 1 base and J lost 1 base.

The J gene is TRBJ2-6, the V gene TRBV29-1; TRBD1 might be the D (6 bases). Deletions cut 5 bases from V and 1 base from J, with 21 bases between. CDR3 size: 18 residues. CDR1 SQVTM and CDR2 ANQGSEA come from the germline V gene. DNA of the CDR3: TGCAGCGTTCTAGGGACACCTCCTCCGGGGTCTGGGGCCAACGTCCTGACTTTC. Translated: CSVLGTPPPGSGANVLTF.

On this clone itself: Distinct nucleotide sequences in the sample also encode this CDR3. The rearrangement uses TRBV18 and TRBJ2-7; tentative D call: TRBD1 (5 bases). V was cut by 3 bases and J by 2 bases, with 5 bases left in between. The CDR3 is 12 residues long. In germline, CDR1 is KGHSH, CDR2 LQKENI. For the CDR3, the DNA is TGTGCCAGCTCACCGGGGCCCTACGAGCAGTACTTC. It codes for CASSPGPYEQYF. Drawing the rest from reference TRBV18 and TRBJ2-7, the complete variable domain is NAGVMQNPRHLVRRRGQEARLRCSPMKGHSHVYWYRQLPEEGLKFMVYLQKENIIDESGMPKERFSAEFPKEGPSILRIQQVVRGDSAAYFCASSPGPYEQYFGPGTRLTVT.

The chain combines TRBV28 with TRBJ2-2; TRBD1 matches 8 bases. V was pared by 5 bases and J by 5 bases, with 4 bases of the junction left unmatched. Germline V gene data show CDR1 as MDHEN and CDR2 as SYDVKM. The length of the CDR3 is 14 residues. The DNA of the CDR3 is TGTGCCAGCAGTGCCCGGGACAGGACCGGGGAGCTGTTTTTT. It codes for CASSARDRTGELFF.

The chain is built from TRBV5-1 and TRBJ1-1, with TRBD1 as a possible D gene (5 bases). Germline V gene lookup returns CDR1 SGHRS and CDR2 YFSETQ. The CDR3 has 15 residues. The V gene lost 4 bases and the J gene lost 4 bases, with 17 bases spanning the gap. CDR3 region: CASSREGAAGTEAFF. The CDR3 coding sequence is TGCGCCAGCAGCCGGGAAGGGGCCGCGGGCACTGAAGCTTTCTTT.

The chain joins TRBV5-6 to TRBJ1-4, with unresolved D. Germline V gives CDR1 SGHDT, CDR2 YYEEEE. The length of the CDR3 is 19 residues. V was clipped by 0 bases and J by 4 bases, with 22 bases between them. This CDR3 is CASSLEGTAMAGYNEKLFF. The CDR3 DNA is TGTGCCAGCAGCTTGGAGGGTACTGCTATGGCTGGCTATAATGAAAAACTGTTTTTT.

The gene calls are TRBV4-3 and TRBJ2-3; 11 nucleotides line up with TRBD2. Germline loops: CDR1 LGHNA, CDR2 YSLEER. The CDR3 is made up of 17 amino acids. V gave up 1 base and J gave up 2 bases; unmatched junction bases: 5. CDR3 protein: CASSQASGGINTDTQYF. The CDR3, as DNA: TGCGCCAGCAGCCAAGCTAGCGGGGGGATTAACACAGATACGCAGTATTTT.

The chain joins TRBV5-1 to TRBJ2-3; D unclear. Trimming took off 3 bases at V and 2 bases at J, with 16 bases between the two ends. The germline V gene has CDR1 SGHRS and CDR2 YFSETQ. The CDR3 runs 16 residues. CDR3 nucleotides: TGCGCCAGCAGCTCCCTGACGGCTCTCCCCACAGATACGCAGTATTTT. As protein: CASSSLTALPTDTQYF.

The chain carries TRBV27 and TRBJ2-3, with 11 bases identical to TRBD1. V was clipped by 0 bases and J by 3 bases; unmatched bases: 8. Germline V gene lookup returns CDR1 MNHEY and CDR2 SMNVEV (reference sequence). The CDR3 consists of 18 residues. CDR3 DNA: TGTGCCAGCAGTTTATCTTTCCTGGACAGGGGGCGAACAGATACGCAGTATTTT. This gives the protein CASSLSFLDRGRTDTQYF.

The chain employs TRBV7-2 and TRBJ2-3; D gene unclear. The CDR3 has 15 amino acids. With 4 bases removed from V and 1 base from J, the gap between germline ends came to 12 bases. CDR1 SGHTA and CDR2 FQGNSA come from the germline V gene. The CDR3 reads CASSSHKGGTDTQYF. The CDR3 DNA sequence: TGTGCCAGCAGCTCCCATAAGGGCGGCACAGATACGCAGTATTTT.

The CDR3 reads CASSQVAGTSTDTQYF. The CDR3 bases are TGTGCCAGCAGCCAAGTGGCGGGGACTAGCACAGATACGCAGTATTTT. The chain links TRBV14 to TRBJ2-3, with TRBD2 as a possible D gene (6 bases). V was clipped by 1 base and J by 0 bases, with 11 bases between them. CDR1 is SGHDN and CDR2 is FVKESK in the germline V gene. The CDR3 totals 16 residues.

The chain has TRBV21-1 and TRBJ2-6; no DNA check was done on the table's D call, TRBD1. TRBV21-1 is annotated as a pseudogene. The CDR3 is 18 residues long. DNA of the CDR3: TGTGCCAGCAGCATGCGACAGGGGCTCCCCGCTGGGGCCAACGTCCTGACTTTC. This encodes CASSMRQGLPAGANVLTF.

V usage is TRBV15 and J usage is TRBJ1-6; D possibly corresponds to TRBD1 (5 bases). The V gene lost 4 bases and the J gene lost 10 bases, with 17 bases spanning the gap. CDR3 length: 15 residues. Germline lookup yields CDR1 LNHNV and CDR2 YYDKDF (reference sequence). The CDR3 DNA is TGTGCCACCAGCACCCCCGGGCGGGGCGGATCACCCCTCCACTTT. Translation: CATSTPGRGGSPLHF. Together with reference TRBV15 and TRBJ1-6, the CDR3 gives the full variable domain: DAMVIQNPRYQVTQFGKPVTLSCSQTLNHNVMYWYQQKSSQAPKLLFHYYDKDFNNEADTPDNFQSRRPNTSFCFLDIRSPGLGDTAMYLCATSTPGRGGSPLHFGNGTRLTVT.

Details on this clone: The identical CDR3 is also encoded by other nucleotide sequences in the sample. The CDR3 loop reads CASSEAGGTNQPQHF. CDR3 nucleotide sequence: TGTGCCAGCAGTGAAGCTGGCGGGACCAATCAGCCCCAGCATTTT. This rearrangement joins TRBV6-1 to TRBJ1-5; TRBD1 might be the D (5 bases). Germline V gives CDR1 MNHNS, CDR2 SASEGT. The V gene lost 0 bases and the J gene lost 3 bases, with 9 bases spanning the gap. The CDR3 runs to 15 residues.

This clone was recorded only once. This chain connects TRBV7-2 to TRBJ1-6; TRBD1 aligns across 8 bases. V gave up 1 base and J gave up 7 bases; unmatched junction bases: 12. This CDR3 has 18 amino acids. The germline gives CDR1 SGHTA, CDR2 FQGNSA. CDR3 sequence reads: CASSLDGGAGGRNSPLHF. DNA of the CDR3: TGTGCCAGCAGCTTAGATGGTGGGGCAGGGGGCAGGAATTCACCCCTCCACTTT.

J is TRBJ2-7 and V is TRBV4-1, with 8 bases lining up with TRBD2. The J call may be wrong; the DNA end is better matched by TRBJ2-5. Germline-derived CDR1 and CDR2 are MGHRA and YSYEKL. This CDR3 is built from 13 residues. The CDR3 DNA sequence: TGCGCCAGCAGCCTAGCGGGGCCAGAGACCCAGTACTTC. It yields the protein CASSLAGPETQYF.

V is TRBV9 and J is TRBJ2-1; a weak D match, TRBD2 (6 bases). Germline values: CDR1 SGDLS, CDR2 YYNGEE. CDR3 length: 16 residues. V shed 0 bases and J shed 6 bases, with 16 bases lying between them. DNA for the CDR3: TGTGCCAGCAGCGTAGTATCCCCTCAGGGAGGCAATGAGCAGTTCTTC. Protein sequence: CASSVVSPQGGNEQFF.